This TCR beta chain was obtained from a study of T cell responses to AZD1222 COVID-19 vaccine. This CDR3 has 11 amino acids. Trimming pared 3 bases from V and 6 bases from J, leaving 3 bases between. Per the germline V gene, CDR1 is MNHEY and CDR2 is SVGEGT. Findings of the study overall: Along spike, vaccine-associated CD4 TCRs were found throughout, with dominance at 160-218 and 743-854. In a largely white British group with more females than males, clonal diversity was possibly underestimated. Recipients of AZD1222 seropositive at baseline numbered only 6 or 7. Once two AZD1222 doses were given, Spike-specific TCR breadth and depth went up.

Produced via immunoSEQ multiplex PCR; TCRdb's table is partial and in-frame only. The sample holds 210,000 or so clones; approximately 94% are singletons and the top ten take roughly 1%. On this clone itself: Its matching antigen is unknown.

This sample comprised peripheral blood, obtained on day 0 of MenACWY control vaccination. The receptor's source is an adult in good health. J is TRBJ2-4 and V is TRBV6-2 or TRBV6-3, with D unresolved. CDR3 in DNA: TGTGCCAGCAGTTATGGAAACATTCAGTACTTC. Protein sequence: CASSYGNIQYF.